The next 32 T cell receptor beta chains were all read from a single sample in a study of long-term antiretroviral therapy in people with HIV (dated by TCRdb to the early 2020s). Sequencing of the TRB variable region was done with the immunoSEQ hsTCRB v3.0 assay at survey level resolution. In TCRdb, the immuneACCESS table is reduced to in-frame sequences with V and J assigned. These tables do not hold every clone; where another copy was compared, an unresolved V gene accounts for under half, and the others remain unexplained. The sample table lists around 18,000 clones, roughly 89% of them with a count of one. The top ten constitute approximately 9.6% of the sample. This sample comprised unsorted PBMCs, obtained 3 years after starting antiretroviral therapy. All receptors derive from a man in his fifties with HIV.

The chain recombines TRBV19 with TRBJ2-7; 8 nucleotides align to TRBD1. V lost 5 bases to trimming and J lost 3 bases; unmatched junction nucleotides: 6. This CDR3 comprises 14 residues. Germline values: CDR1 LNHDA, CDR2 SQIVND (reference sequence). This chain's CDR3 is CASSPRQGLYEQYF. CDR3 in DNA: TGTGCCAGTAGTCCCAGACAGGGGCTCTACGAGCAGTACTTC. The variable domain in full, with the rest retrieved from reference TRBV19 and TRBJ2-7, is DGGITQSPKYLFRKEGQNVTLSCEQNLNHDAMYWYRQDPGQGLRLIYYSQIVNDFQKGDIAEGYSVSREKKESFPLTVTSAQKNPTAFYLCASSPRQGLYEQYFGPGTRLTVT.

This sequence joins TRBV13 and TRBJ2-7; no clear D. The ends were cut back, 2 bases at V and 5 bases at J, with 10 bases in the middle. The CDR3 is 13 residues long. Germline V gene lookup returns CDR1 PRHDT and CDR2 FYEKMQ (reference sequence). The CDR3 region has the DNA TGTGCCAGCAGCTTAAACCCGCCGAACGAGCAGTACTTC. It encodes CASSLNPPNEQYF.

This clone appeared a single time. This chain connects TRBV18 to TRBJ2-7; TRBD1 agrees at 7 bases. The CDR3 extends over 14 amino acids. Germline CDR1 is KGHSH and CDR2 is LQKENI. Trimming at V came to 4 bases and at J to 5 bases, leaving 8 bases not matched to a gene. CDR3 protein: CASSLGQPRHEQYF. In nucleotides, the CDR3 is TGTGCCAGCTCACTGGGACAGCCACGCCACGAGCAGTACTTC.

CDR3 coding DNA: TGTGCCAGCAGCTCTCGACTAGCGGGGGTAGGGACAGATACGCAGTATTTT. Translated, it gives CASSSRLAGVGTDTQYF. The V and J genes are TRBV7-2 and TRBJ2-3, with 12 bases that match TRBD2. V trimming: 4 bases; J trimming: 3 bases; junction bases outside the gene matches: 8. CDR3 length: 17 amino acids. From germline, CDR1 is SGHTA and CDR2 FQGNSA.

This chain joins TRBV5-1 and TRBJ2-1; 7 nucleotides agree with TRBD2. This CDR3 is built from 19 residues. In germline, CDR1 is SGHRS, CDR2 YFSETQ. The trim removed 3 bases at V and 0 bases at J, leaving 15 bases unmatched. The CDR3 DNA sequence: TGCGCCAGCAGCTACTACAGACCTCCCCTAGCGGCCTCCTACAATGAGCAGTTCTTC. It encodes CASSYYRPPLAASYNEQFF.

This rearrangement joins TRBV12-5 to TRBJ1-5; 7 bases agree with TRBD1. V gave up 2 bases and J gave up 2 bases; unmatched junction bases: 3. This CDR3 contains 15 residues. Germline values: CDR1 LGHNT, CDR2 FRNRAP. The chain's CDR3 is CASGLPGTGNQPQHF. CDR3 coding DNA: TGTGCTAGTGGTTTGCCCGGGACAGGCAATCAGCCCCAGCATTTT.

This chain uses TRBV5-4 with TRBJ2-6; weak D call: TRBD2 (6 bases). The CDR3 is 18 residues long. CDR1 SGHNT and CDR2 YYREEE come from the germline V gene (reference sequence). Trimming left V 4 bases short and J 1 base short, with 18 bases between. CDR3 sequence (DNA): TGTGCCAGCAGCGGCGGCCCTTTGGGGGGATCTGGGGCCAACGTCCTGACTTTC. Translation gives CASSGGPLGGSGANVLTF. Supplemented by reference TRBV5-4 and TRBJ2-6, the full variable domain reads ETGVTQSPTHLIKTRGQQVTLRCSSQSGHNTVSWYQQALGQGPQFIFQYYREEENGRGNFPPRFSGLQFPNYSSELNVNALELDDSALYLCASSGGPLGGSGANVLTFGAGSRLTVL.

This clone was seen more than once but under ten times. This chain uses TRBV7-9 with TRBJ1-3; D remains ambiguous. There are 15 residues in the CDR3. Trimming took 5 bases from V and 0 from J, leaving 11 bases between them. Germline CDR1 is SEHNR and CDR2 is FQNEAQ (reference sequence). CDR3 residues: CASSPSDPSGNTIYF. CDR3 nucleotide sequence: TGTGCCAGCAGCCCCTCGGACCCCTCTGGAAACACCATATATTTT.

This chain joins TRBV7-9 and TRBJ1-5, with D perhaps TRBD1 (6 bases). CDR1 is SEHNR, CDR2 FQNEAQ, per germline (reference sequence). The CDR3 loop spans 16 amino acids. Deletions cut 1 base from V and 7 bases from J, with 17 bases between. For the CDR3, the DNA is TGTGCCAGCAGCTTAGATCGGGGGTGGGGGGGCCAGCCCCAGCATTTT. Protein: CASSLDRGWGGQPQHF.

CDR3 bases: TGTGCCAGCTCCGACAGGGGCGGCGCTGAAGCTTTCTTT. Translation: CASSDRGGAEAFF. The J gene is TRBJ1-1, the V gene TRBV6-1; 8 positions match TRBD1. The V gene's germline CDR1 is MNHNS and CDR2 SASEGT. V trimming: 8 bases; J trimming: 6 bases; junction bases outside the gene matches: 8. The CDR3 covers 13 residues.

J is TRBJ2-7 and V is TRBV5-1; TRBD2 aligns across 13 bases. V trimming: 5 bases; J trimming: 6 bases; junction bases outside the gene matches: 5. Germline loops: CDR1 SGHRS, CDR2 YFSETQ. This CDR3 comprises 14 residues. This chain's CDR3 is CASSSGLAGFEQYF. The CDR3 DNA reads as TGCGCCAGCAGTTCGGGACTAGCGGGGTTCGAGCAGTACTTC.

This rearrangement joins TRBV6-5 to TRBJ2-3; the match to TRBD2 covers 14 bases. The length of the CDR3 is 13 residues. Germline CDR1 reads MNHEY; CDR2 reads SVGAGI. V lost 10 bases, J lost 6 bases, and 3 bases stayed unmatched. CDR3 sequence (DNA): TGTGCCATCCGGACTAGCGGGGGGGATACGCAGTATTTT. It encodes CAIRTSGGDTQYF.

The genes are TRBV10-2 and TRBJ1-5, with D uncertain. Trimming pared 0 bases from V and 1 base from J, leaving 1 base between. CDR3 length equals 13 residues. CDR1 WSHSY and CDR2 SAAADI come from the germline V gene. The CDR3 reads CASSESSNQPQHF. The CDR3, as DNA: TGCGCCAGCAGTGAGTCCAGCAATCAGCCCCAGCATTTT.

This sequence joins TRBV19 and TRBJ1-1; no clear D gene. Trimming cost V 6 bases and J 1 base, with 9 bases left between them. Germline V gene sequence: CDR1 LNHDA, CDR2 SQIVND (reference sequence). The CDR3 runs 13 residues. The CDR3 is CASRFERNTEAFF. In DNA form, the CDR3 reads TGTGCCAGTAGGTTCGAACGGAACACTGAAGCTTTCTTT.

V and J are TRBV5-1 and TRBJ1-1; D is unclear. V dropped 1 base and J dropped 3 bases, with 16 bases sitting between them. The germline V gene encodes CDR1 SGHRS and CDR2 YFSETQ. This CDR3 spans 16 amino acids. The CDR3 region is CASSLSGFEWDTEAFF. In nucleotides, the CDR3 is TGCGCCAGCAGCTTGTCGGGGTTCGAGTGGGACACTGAAGCTTTCTTT.

V gene TRBV7-3 combines with J gene TRBJ1-1; D is perhaps TRBD1 (6 bases). This CDR3 contains 14 residues. CDR1 and CDR2 (germline): SGHTA, FQGTGA. V was trimmed by 0 bases and J by 1 base, leaving 6 bases between them. The CDR3 reads CASSLTGGNTEAFF. The CDR3 bases are TGTGCCAGCAGCTTAACAGGGGGGAACACTGAAGCTTTCTTT.

The chain carries TRBV29-1 and TRBJ2-3; 10 bases agree with TRBD2. The CDR3 runs 16 residues. Germline-derived CDR1 and CDR2 are SQVTM and ANQGSEA. The V and J ends lost 6 bases and 0 bases, in that order; junction bases with no gene match: 9. Written as DNA, the CDR3 is TGCAGCGTAACTGCCCTACTAGCGGGGAGCACAGATACGCAGTATTTT. Amino acid sequence: CSVTALLAGSTDTQYF.

The chain joins TRBV5-1 to TRBJ2-2; 8 bases are shared with TRBD2. Germline lookup yields CDR1 SGHRS and CDR2 YFSETQ. This CDR3 comprises 15 residues. J gave up 5 bases and V 4 bases, and 7 bases lay outside the gene matches. The CDR3: CASSDKAGGTGELFF. CDR3 in DNA: TGCGCCAGCAGCGATAAGGCGGGGGGTACCGGGGAGCTGTTTTTT.

This chain joins TRBV9 and TRBJ2-3, with TRBD1 matching over 7 bases. The germline gives CDR1 SGDLS, CDR2 YYNGEE. This CDR3 region has 15 residues. Trimming at V came to 3 bases and at J to 1 base, leaving 5 bases not matched to a gene. The CDR3: CASSDGTARTDTQYF. The DNA for the CDR3 is TGTGCCAGCAGCGATGGGACAGCCCGCACAGATACGCAGTATTTT.

The V gene is TRBV23-1, the J gene TRBJ2-7; maybe TRBD2 (6 bases). TRBV23-1 is flagged as an ORF with uncertain function. V lost 6 bases and J lost 6, with 21 bases in between. The CDR3 contains 15 residues. The DNA of the CDR3 is TGCGCCAGCAGACCCAGTTTGGGGCGGGATGGCGAGCAGTACTTC. As protein: CASRPSLGRDGEQYF.

This clone has a handful of counts. J is TRBJ1-2 and V is TRBV11-2; 10 bases agree with TRBD1. Per the germline V gene, CDR1 is SGHAT and CDR2 is FQNNGV. CDR3 length equals 16 residues. The trim removed 3 bases at V and 8 bases at J, leaving 12 bases unmatched. The CDR3: CASSFPSGTGVLGYTF. The CDR3, as DNA: TGTGCCAGCAGCTTCCCATCCGGGACAGGGGTGTTAGGCTACACCTTC.

This clone was counted a single time. This chain joins TRBV5-1 and TRBJ2-4; the D gene is possibly TRBD2 (6 bases). The CDR3 is made up of 16 amino acids. V shed 0 bases and J shed 3 bases, with 13 bases lying between them. CDR1 and CDR2 (germline): SGHRS, YFSETQ. The CDR3 protein is CASSLEGRDGKNIQYF. CDR3 bases: TGCGCCAGCAGCTTGGAAGGGCGGGACGGCAAAAACATTCAGTACTTC.

The chain couples TRBV10-1 to TRBJ1-1, with no clear D. The CDR3 contains 13 residues. V shed 6 bases and J shed 0 bases, with 8 bases lying between them. CDR1 and CDR2 (germline): WNHNN, SYGVQD (reference sequence). In nucleotides, the CDR3 is TGCGCCAGCAGCATGGATTTGAACACTGAAGCTTTCTTT. It encodes CASSMDLNTEAFF.

This CDR3 is CASSETGVGSEQYF. The CDR3 nucleotides read TGTGCCAGCAGTGAAACAGGGGTCGGGAGCGAGCAGTACTTC. The chain combines TRBV2 with TRBJ2-7; the D gene is possibly TRBD1 (7 bases). V lost 2 bases to trimming and J lost 6 bases, with 14 bases between them. CDR3 length: 14 residues. Germline-derived CDR1 and CDR2 are SNHLY and FYNNEI.

The chain is built from TRBV7-6 and TRBJ2-3, with 9 nucleotides matching TRBD2. After removal of 6 bases from V and 4 bases from J, the junction contained 2 bases not matched to a gene. Germline values: CDR1 SGHVS, CDR2 FNYEAQ. The CDR3 is made up of 13 amino acids. The CDR3 is CASRSSGADTQYF. For the CDR3, the DNA is TGTGCCAGCAGATCTAGCGGGGCAGATACGCAGTATTTT.

CDR3 amino acids: CASSPLGTGELFF. In DNA, the CDR3 is TGTGCCAGCTCACCTTTAGGGACCGGGGAGCTGTTTTTT. The chain links TRBV18 to TRBJ2-2; unclear D gene. V gave up 3 bases and J gave up 5 bases, with 7 bases separating them. From germline, CDR1 is KGHSH and CDR2 LQKENI. The CDR3 runs 13 residues.

CDR3 region: CASNGDSNYNEQFF. CDR3 coding DNA: TGCGCCAGCAATGGGGACTCAAATTACAATGAGCAGTTCTTC. The chain links TRBV5-1 to TRBJ2-1; maybe TRBD2 (6 bases). Trimming removed 6 bases at V and 4 bases at J, with 14 bases between. This CDR3 region has 14 residues. Germline-derived CDR1 and CDR2 are SGHRS and YFSETQ.

This clone is a singleton in its sample. The chain joins TRBV6-5 to TRBJ2-3; D not certain. Germline assignment: CDR1 MNHEY and CDR2 SVGAGI. V was clipped by 10 bases and J by 5 bases, with 10 bases between them. The CDR3 runs to 11 residues. The CDR3 region is CATAVGDTQYF. The CDR3 DNA sequence: TGTGCCACGGCCGTTGGAGATACGCAGTATTTT.

The rearrangement joins TRBV6-1 to TRBJ1-5, with 7 nucleotides matching TRBD1. This CDR3 contains 14 residues. Germline-derived CDR1 and CDR2 are MNHNS and SASEGT. Trimming removed 6 bases from V and 4 bases from J; junction bases left unmatched: 6. DNA for the CDR3: TGTGCCAGCAGCGACAGGGCGAGGAATCAGCCCCAGCATTTT. Its translation: CASSDRARNQPQHF.

This clone was observed a single time. The chain carries TRBV27 and TRBJ2-4; maybe TRBD2 (6 bases). Germline CDR1 MNHEY, CDR2 SMNVEV (reference sequence). The CDR3 extends over 15 amino acids. The V end lost 7 bases, the J end lost 3 bases, and 16 bases lay between the germline ends. Here the CDR3 reads CASTGRRGNKNIQYF. The CDR3 region has the DNA TGTGCCAGCACCGGGCGGAGGGGAAACAAAAACATTCAGTACTTC.

V gene TRBV7-8 combines with J gene TRBJ2-3; 8 nucleotides match TRBD2. With V trimmed by 1 base and J by 6 bases, 6 bases remained unmatched. There are 15 residues in the CDR3. Germline V gene data show CDR1 as SGHVS and CDR2 as FQNEAQ. CDR3: CASSLDRGGPDTQYF. In DNA, the CDR3 is TGTGCCAGCAGCTTAGATCGGGGGGGCCCTGATACGCAGTATTTT. The full variable domain, completed using reference TRBV7-8 and TRBJ2-3, is GAGVSQSPRYKVAKRGQDVALRCDPISGHVSLFWYQQALGQGPEFLTYFQNEAQLDKSGLPSDRFFAERPEGSVSTLKIQRTQQEDSAVYLCASSLDRGGPDTQYFGPGTRLTVL.

The chain joins TRBV19 to TRBJ1-2, with TRBD1 identical over 7 bases. With 3 bases clipped from V and 3 bases from J, the junction kept 4 bases outside the gene matches. Looked up from germline, CDR1 is LNHDA and CDR2 is SQIVND (reference sequence). CDR3 length: 14 amino acids. The CDR3 is CASSITGEDYGYTF. As DNA, the CDR3 is TGTGCCAGTAGTATTACAGGGGAAGACTATGGCTACACCTTC.